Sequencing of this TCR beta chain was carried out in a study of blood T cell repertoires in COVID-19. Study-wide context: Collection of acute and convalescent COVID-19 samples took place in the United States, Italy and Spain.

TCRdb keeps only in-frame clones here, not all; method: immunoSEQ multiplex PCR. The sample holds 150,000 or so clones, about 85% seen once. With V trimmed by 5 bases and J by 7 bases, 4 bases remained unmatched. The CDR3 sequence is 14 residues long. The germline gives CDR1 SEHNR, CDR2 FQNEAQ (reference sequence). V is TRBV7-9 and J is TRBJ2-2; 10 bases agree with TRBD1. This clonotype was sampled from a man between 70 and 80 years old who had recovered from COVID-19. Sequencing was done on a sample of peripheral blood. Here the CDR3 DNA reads TGTGCCAGCAGCCGACAGGGGGCTGGCGGGGAGCTGTTTTTT. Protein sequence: CASSRQGAGGELFF.